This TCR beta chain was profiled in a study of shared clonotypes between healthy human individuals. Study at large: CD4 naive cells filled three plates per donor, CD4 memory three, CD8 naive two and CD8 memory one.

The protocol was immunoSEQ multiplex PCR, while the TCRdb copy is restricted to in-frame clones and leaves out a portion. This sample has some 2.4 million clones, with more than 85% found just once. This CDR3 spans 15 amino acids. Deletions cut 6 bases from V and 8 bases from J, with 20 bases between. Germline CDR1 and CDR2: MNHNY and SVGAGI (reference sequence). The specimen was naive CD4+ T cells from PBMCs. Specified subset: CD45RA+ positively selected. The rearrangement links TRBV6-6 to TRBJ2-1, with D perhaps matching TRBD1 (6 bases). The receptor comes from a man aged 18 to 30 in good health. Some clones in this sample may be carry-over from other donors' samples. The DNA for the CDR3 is TGTGCCAGCAGCCGTGGACAGATACGGGCGGATGAGCAGTTCTTC. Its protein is CASSRGQIRADEQFF.